The T cell receptor (beta chain) described here comes from a study of blood T cell repertoires in COVID-19 (dated by TCRdb to about 2020). For the wider study: Collaborator samples came from the United States, Italy and Spain and covered acute and convalescent phases of COVID-19. The prospective study material was composed of cDNA or gDNA derived from T cells, B-cell-depleted T cells, or PBMCs. The dataset comprised deeply sampled blood TCRbeta repertoires from subjects exposed to, actively infected with, or recovered from COVID-19. The repertoires were released in a freely available public database meant as a resource for research on the immune response to SARS-CoV-2. The samples were drawn from the first 160 participants of the ongoing ImmuneRACE study and from roughly 1,300 subjects provided by 6 global collaborators. Sample metadata almost always included a de-identified subject ID, COVID-19 status, age in years and sex. HLA class I and class II types, where available, came from metadata supplied by the sample provider rather than from assay-based typing.

Enrolling through a virtual design, the prospective study's participants ranged in age from roughly 18 to 100 years and lived across about two dozen United States geographic areas. In the prospective study, participants were assigned to cohorts based on the clinical history participants reported in a screening survey and a study questionnaire. Exposed participants had been in contact, within 2 weeks of entering the study, with a person who had a PCR-confirmed or clinician-diagnosed case of COVID-19. In the prospective study, whole blood, serum and a nasopharyngeal or oropharyngeal swab were collected from each participant by mobile phlebotomists. Prospective study participants could optionally give additional blood draws and questionnaires over an approximately two-month period. Prospective study blood samples were shipped either frozen or at room temperature before DNA extraction. What the study reported, not specific to this receptor: How much clinical and demographic metadata was included differed by source and by participant, and the metadata was provided uncurated.

In regard to this clone: Its antigen is unknown. No much larger clone is present one base from it, and per-base qualities are unavailable.

From the cysteine through the phenylalanine, the CDR3 covers 15 amino acids. Here the CDR3 DNA is all that survives: 45 bases in frame from base 1. The germline ends are 11 bases apart after V is trimmed by 0 bases and J by 4 bases. CDR1 is given as MNHEY and CDR2 as SVGAGI, both from the germline V gene. TCRbeta CDR3 regions were amplified from genomic DNA by means of the immunoSEQ Assay, a bias-controlled multiplex PCR. Turning to the authors' computational methods: The number of nucleated cells in each sample was estimated from the amplification of reference gene primers within the assay. Sequence reads were collapsed and filtered to measure the absolute abundance of every unique TCRbeta CDR3 rearrangement. For each sample, productive Simpson clonality was calculated as the square root of Simpson's diversity index across productive rearrangements. The table comes from immuneACCESS by way of TCRdb, which keeps in-frame sequences with V and J called. Part of the clones is missing from these tables; in studies checked, under half for an unresolved V gene and the rest for unknown reasons. V, J and clone size are those of that table, while D and trimming were read from the DNA. This sample holds around 190,000 clones; roughly 84% were observed only once. The top ten constitute more than 3% of the sample.

Recombination joined TRBV6-5 with TRBJ2-3; the D gene is perhaps TRBD2, on 7 matching bases. The sequence was collected from a woman younger than 45 who had been exposed to COVID-19. Sample: PBMCs or T cells enriched from blood (not recorded which). At the DNA level, the sequence is TGTGCCAGCAGTTACTCGGGGGGGCAGTCAGATACGCAGTATTTT. Translated, this gives CASSYSGGQSDTQYF.